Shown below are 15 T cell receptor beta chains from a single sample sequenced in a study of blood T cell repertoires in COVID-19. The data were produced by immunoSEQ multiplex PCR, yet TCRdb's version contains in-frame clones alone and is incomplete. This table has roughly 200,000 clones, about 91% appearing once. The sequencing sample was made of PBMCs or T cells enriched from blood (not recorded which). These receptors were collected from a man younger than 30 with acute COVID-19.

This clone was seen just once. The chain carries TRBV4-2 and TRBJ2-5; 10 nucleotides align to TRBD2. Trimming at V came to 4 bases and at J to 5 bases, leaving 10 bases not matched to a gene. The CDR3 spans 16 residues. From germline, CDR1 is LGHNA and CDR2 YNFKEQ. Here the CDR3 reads CASSLRTSGEQETQYF. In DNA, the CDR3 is TGTGCCAGCAGCCTGCGGACTAGCGGAGAACAGGAGACCCAGTACTTC.

Written as DNA, the CDR3 is TGTGCCAGCAGCTCCTCAAACATTCAGTACTTC. The encoded protein is CASSSSNIQYF. J is TRBJ2-4 and V is TRBV28; D remains unclear. The CDR3 extends over 11 amino acids. The V and J ends lost 6 bases and 6 bases respectively, with 6 bases between them. The germline CDR1 and CDR2 sequences are MDHEN and SYDVKM.

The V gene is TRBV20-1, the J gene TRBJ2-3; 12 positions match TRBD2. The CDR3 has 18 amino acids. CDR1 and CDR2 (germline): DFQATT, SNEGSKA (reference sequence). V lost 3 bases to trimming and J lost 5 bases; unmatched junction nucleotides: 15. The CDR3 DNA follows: TGCAGTGCTAGTACCCTCCGTCTAGCGGGAGGGCCGGGAGATACGCAGTATTTT. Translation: CSASTLRLAGGPGDTQYF.

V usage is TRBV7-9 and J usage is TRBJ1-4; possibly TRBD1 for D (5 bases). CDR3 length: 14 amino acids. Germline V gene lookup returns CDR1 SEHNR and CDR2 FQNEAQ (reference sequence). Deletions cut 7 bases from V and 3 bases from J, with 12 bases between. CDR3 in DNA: TGTGCCAGCACGACTGGGGCGTCTAATGAAAAACTGTTTTTT. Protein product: CASTTGASNEKLFF.

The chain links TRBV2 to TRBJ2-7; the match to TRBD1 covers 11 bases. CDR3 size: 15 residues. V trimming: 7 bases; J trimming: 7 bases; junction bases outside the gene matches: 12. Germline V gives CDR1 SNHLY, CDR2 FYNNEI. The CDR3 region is CASTGTGGGLMEQYF. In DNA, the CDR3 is TGTGCCAGCACGGGGACAGGGGGGGGCCTGATGGAGCAGTACTTC.

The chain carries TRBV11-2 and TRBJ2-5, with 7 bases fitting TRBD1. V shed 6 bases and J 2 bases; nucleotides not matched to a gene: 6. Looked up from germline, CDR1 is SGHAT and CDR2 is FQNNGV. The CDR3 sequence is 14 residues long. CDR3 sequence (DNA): TGTGCCAGCAGAGCACTACAGGGGCAAGAGACCCAGTACTTC. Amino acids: CASRALQGQETQYF. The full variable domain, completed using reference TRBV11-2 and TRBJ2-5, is EAGVAQSPRYKIIEKRQSVAFWCNPISGHATLYWYQQILGQGPKLLIQFQNNGVVDDSQLPKDRFSAERLKGVDSTLKIQPAKLEDSAVYLCASRALQGQETQYFGPGTRLLVL.

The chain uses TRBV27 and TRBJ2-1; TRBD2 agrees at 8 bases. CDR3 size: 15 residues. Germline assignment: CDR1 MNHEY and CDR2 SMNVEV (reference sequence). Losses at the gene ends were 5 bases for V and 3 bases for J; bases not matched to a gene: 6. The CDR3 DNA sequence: TGTGCCAGCAGTACCTTAGCGGGATTCTACAATGAGCAGTTCTTC. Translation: CASSTLAGFYNEQFF.

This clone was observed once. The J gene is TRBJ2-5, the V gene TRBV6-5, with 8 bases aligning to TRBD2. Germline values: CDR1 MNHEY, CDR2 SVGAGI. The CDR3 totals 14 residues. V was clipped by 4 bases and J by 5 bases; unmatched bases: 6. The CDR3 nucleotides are TGTGCCAGCAGTTTTCGCGGGAGGCGGGAGACCCAGTACTTC. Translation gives CASSFRGRRETQYF.

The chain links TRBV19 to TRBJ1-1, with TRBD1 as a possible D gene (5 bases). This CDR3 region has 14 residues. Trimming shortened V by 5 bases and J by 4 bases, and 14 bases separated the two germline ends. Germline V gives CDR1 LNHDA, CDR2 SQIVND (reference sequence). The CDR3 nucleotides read TGTGCCAGTAGTCCCCGGGGGGGACCCACTGAAGCTTTCTTT. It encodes CASSPRGGPTEAFF. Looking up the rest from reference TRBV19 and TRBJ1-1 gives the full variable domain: DGGITQSPKYLFRKEGQNVTLSCEQNLNHDAMYWYRQDPGQGLRLIYYSQIVNDFQKGDIAEGYSVSREKKESFPLTVTSAQKNPTAFYLCASSPRGGPTEAFFGQGTRLTVV.

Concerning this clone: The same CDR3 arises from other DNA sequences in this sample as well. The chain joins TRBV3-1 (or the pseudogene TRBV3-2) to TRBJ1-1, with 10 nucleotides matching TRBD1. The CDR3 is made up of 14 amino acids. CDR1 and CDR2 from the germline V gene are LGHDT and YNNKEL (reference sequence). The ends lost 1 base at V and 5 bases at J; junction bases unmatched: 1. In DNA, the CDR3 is TGTGCCAGCAGCCAAGGGACAGGGGGGACTGAAGCTTTCTTT. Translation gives CASSQGTGGTEAFF.

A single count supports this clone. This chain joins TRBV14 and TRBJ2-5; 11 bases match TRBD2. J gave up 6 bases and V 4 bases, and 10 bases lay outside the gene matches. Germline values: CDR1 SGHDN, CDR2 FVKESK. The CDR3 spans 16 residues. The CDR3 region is CASSLTSGSARKTQYF. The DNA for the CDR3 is TGTGCCAGCAGCCTAACTAGCGGGAGCGCTCGGAAGACCCAGTACTTC.

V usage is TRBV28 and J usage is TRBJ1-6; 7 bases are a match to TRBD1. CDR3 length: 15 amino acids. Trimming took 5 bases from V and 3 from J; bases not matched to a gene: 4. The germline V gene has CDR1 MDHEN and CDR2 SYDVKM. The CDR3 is CASSVTGSYNSPLHF. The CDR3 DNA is TGTGCCAGCAGTGTGACAGGGAGCTATAATTCACCCCTCCACTTT.

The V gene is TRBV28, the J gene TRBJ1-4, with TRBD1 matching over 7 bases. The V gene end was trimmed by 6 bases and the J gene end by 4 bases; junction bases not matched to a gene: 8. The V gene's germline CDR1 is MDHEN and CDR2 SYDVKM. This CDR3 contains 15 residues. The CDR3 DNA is TGTGCCAGCAGGCCCCCGGGACAGCTTAATGAAAAACTGTTTTTT. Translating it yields CASRPPGQLNEKLFF.

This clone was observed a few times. CDR3 sequence: CASSSVSPRELDTQYF. The CDR3 DNA reads as TGTGCCAGCAGTTCGGTCTCGCCGCGGGAATTAGATACGCAGTATTTT. The genes are TRBV6-2 or TRBV6-3 and TRBJ2-3; possible D gene TRBD2, 6 bases. V was cut by 4 bases and J by 5 bases, with 19 bases left in between. The CDR3 contains 16 residues. Germline CDR1 MNHEY, CDR2 SVGEGT.

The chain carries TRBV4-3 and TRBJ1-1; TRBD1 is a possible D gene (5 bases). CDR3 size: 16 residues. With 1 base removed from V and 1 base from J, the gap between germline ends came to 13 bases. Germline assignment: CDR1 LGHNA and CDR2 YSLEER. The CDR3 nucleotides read TGCGCCAGCAGCCAAGGAGGCCCACAGGCGAACACTGAAGCTTTCTTT. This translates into CASSQGGPQANTEAFF.